Listed below are T cell receptor beta chains from one sample, sequenced in a study of T-cell memory formation after mild COVID-19. In TCRdb, the 5' RACE reads were re-called with MiXCR into one record per CDR3 protein. In the table there are some 70,000 distinct CDR3 sequences, approximately 16% of which are singletons. The sequencing input was PBMCs or a T cell subset sorted from them (not recorded which). The receptors come from an adult woman who had mild COVID-19 (a few samples of this study predate the infection). Cell type and time point are not known. The CDR3 runs from the conserved cysteine through the conserved F or W. D genes are given only for firm matches. Clone sizes are given selectively: once, few, many, or a class where the clone is expanded.

clone_size j_call v_call d_call cdr3_aa cdr3_nt
medium-sized TRBJ2-7 TRBV15 NA CATSRDSAGAYEQYF TGTGCCACCAGCAGAGATTCGGCAGGTGCCTACGAGCAGTACTTC
many TRBJ2-7 TRBV5-1 TRBD2 CASSFGTSGGYEQYF TGCGCCAGCAGCTTTGGGACTAGCGGGGGCTACGAGCAGTACTTC
few TRBJ2-1 TRBV20-1 NA CSARDVGVEQFF TGCAGTGCTAGAGATGTCGGGGTTGAGCAGTTCTTC
few TRBJ2-3 TRBV20-1 NA CSARDPLPDTQYF TGCAGTGCTAGAGATCCCCTCCCAGATACGCAGTATTTT
NA TRBJ1-2 TRBV4-1 NA CASSQGAGYYYGYTF TGCGCCAGCAGCCAAGGAGCAGGGTATTACTATGGCTACACCTTC
NA TRBJ2-4 TRBV12-3/TRBV12-4 TRBD1 CASTTPGTDDIQYF TGTGCCAGCACCACACCCGGGACAGATGACATTCAGTACTTC
many TRBJ2-3 TRBV5-6 NA CASSPGPGASTDTQYF TGTGCCAGCAGCCCCGGCCCAGGAGCTAGCACAGATACGCAGTATTTT
few TRBJ1-5 TRBV19 TRBD1 CASSIDDRARLGNQPQHF TGTGCCAGTAGTATAGACGACAGGGCCCGGTTGGGCAATCAGCCCCAGCATTTT
NA TRBJ1-2 TRBV3-1 NA CASSQARKGLNYGYTF TGTGCCAGCAGCCAAGCCAGGAAAGGACTTAACTATGGCTACACCTTC
few TRBJ2-1 TRBV7-3 NA CASSLHGPGANRGNEQFF TGTGCCAGCAGCTTACATGGCCCAGGGGCCAACCGGGGCAATGAGCAGTTCTTC
NA TRBJ2-3 TRBV5-5 TRBD1 CASSYWTGGWDTQYF TGTGCCAGCAGTTATTGGACAGGGGGCTGGGATACGCAGTATTTT
NA TRBJ2-1 TRBV4-3 NA CASSQNKFSGEQFF TGCGCCAGCAGCCAGAACAAGTTCTCGGGTGAGCAGTTCTTC
few TRBJ2-3 TRBV4-2 TRBD2 CASSQGLAGGTDTQYF TGTGCCAGCAGCCAAGGACTAGCGGGAGGCACAGATACGCAGTATTTT
many TRBJ2-5 TRBV7-9 NA CASRSRAEETQYF TGTGCCAGCAGGTCCAGGGCCGAAGAGACCCAGTACTTC
NA TRBJ2-7 TRBV10-3 TRBD2 CAISEGSSGKSGEQYF TGTGCCATCAGTGAGGGCAGTAGCGGGAAATCGGGCGAGCAGTACTTC
few TRBJ1-1 TRBV20-1 NA CSAPTFGTEAFF TGCAGTGCGCCCACCTTTGGGACTGAAGCTTTCTTT
NA TRBJ2-1 TRBV6-6 NA CATGTHANEQFF TGTGCCACGGGGACTCACGCCAATGAGCAGTTCTTC
NA TRBJ2-1 TRBV9 NA CASSVTQNFNEQFF TGTGCCAGCAGCGTTACCCAGAATTTCAATGAGCAGTTCTTC
NA TRBJ1-2 TRBV10-3 NA CAISEEGIYGYTF TGTGCCATCAGTGAGGAAGGGATCTATGGCTACACCTTC
few TRBJ2-1 TRBV30 TRBD2 CAWSALAVGEQFF TGTGCCTGGAGTGCGCTAGCGGTGGGTGAGCAGTTCTTC
few TRBJ2-2 TRBV4-2 NA CASSPVGMGRGTLRTGELFF TGTGCCAGCAGCCCCGTCGGTATGGGGAGAGGTACCCTGAGAACCGGGGAGCTGTTTTTT
few TRBJ2-1 TRBV27 NA CASRTYNEQFF TGTGCCAGCAGGACCTACAATGAGCAGTTCTTC
NA TRBJ2-3 TRBV30 NA CAWSFWGDTQYF TGTGCCTGGAGTTTCTGGGGGGATACGCAGTATTTT
NA TRBJ2-2 TRBV7-8 TRBD1 CASSHGTGWTGELFF TGTGCCAGCAGCCACGGGACAGGGTGGACCGGGGAGCTGTTTTTT
few TRBJ2-5 TRBV5-8 NA CASSPKNGGRETQYF TGTGCCAGCAGCCCAAAAAATGGGGGCCGAGAGACCCAGTACTTC
NA TRBJ2-7 TRBV5-1 TRBD1 CASSPTGTAYEQYF TGCGCCAGCAGCCCCACCGGGACAGCCTACGAGCAGTACTTC
NA TRBJ1-2 TRBV12-3/TRBV12-4 NA CASSRPSGESYGYTF TGTGCCAGCAGCAGACCCTCTGGGGAAAGCTATGGCTACACCTTC
NA TRBJ1-1 TRBV7-2 NA CASSFGVPNTEAFF TGTGCCAGCAGCTTTGGGGTACCGAACACTGAAGCTTTCTTT
NA TRBJ2-7 TRBV7-9 NA CASSLTGGDTYEQYF TGTGCCAGCAGCTTAACCGGCGGGGACACTTACGAGCAGTACTTC
NA TRBJ1-4 TRBV7-5 NA CISVSEAENPFYATNEKLFF NA
few TRBJ2-3 TRBV12-3/TRBV12-4 NA CASSLAPLDTQYF TGTGCCAGCAGTTTAGCCCCGCTGGATACGCAGTATTTT
NA TRBJ1-1 TRBV7-9 TRBD1 CASSLPPGTANTEAFF TGTGCCAGCAGCCTCCCTCCCGGGACAGCGAACACTGAAGCTTTCTTT
NA TRBJ2-3 TRBV7-6 NA CASSLDVAGTDTQYF TGTGCCAGCAGCTTAGATGTGGCGGGTACAGATACGCAGTATTTT
NA TRBJ2-1 TRBV27 NA CASTDGGWNEQFF TGTGCCAGCACAGACGGGGGCTGGAATGAGCAGTTCTTC
few TRBJ2-7 TRBV7-6 TRBD1 CASSSTGFNEQYF TGTGCCAGCAGCTCGACAGGGTTTAACGAGCAGTACTTC
NA TRBJ2-2 TRBV7-8 TRBD2 CASSLAGLAGTGELFF TGTGCCAGCAGCTTAGCGGGACTAGCGGGGACCGGGGAGCTGTTTTTT
NA TRBJ2-7 TRBV9 TRBD2 CASSVGDSGDYEQYF TGTGCCAGCAGCGTAGGGGATAGCGGGGACTACGAGCAGTACTTC
few TRBJ2-3 TRBV6-5 NA CASSHNQGHRTDTQYF TGTGCCAGCAGTCATAATCAGGGACACCGCACAGATACGCAGTATTTT
NA TRBJ2-1 TRBV4-1 TRBD2 CASSQEGLENYNEQFF TGCGCCAGCAGCCAAGAAGGACTAGAAAATTACAATGAGCAGTTCTTC
NA TRBJ2-7 TRBV7-9 NA CASSLERYEQYF TGTGCCAGCAGCTTAGAACGCTACGAGCAGTACTTC
few TRBJ2-7 TRBV4-1 TRBD1 CASSQDWGTGVFSYEQYF TGCGCCAGCAGCCAAGATTGGGGCACAGGGGTTTTCTCCTACGAGCAGTACTTC
NA TRBJ2-1 TRBV2 TRBD1 CASNGQGTNEQFF TGTGCCAGCAATGGACAGGGTACGAATGAGCAGTTCTTC
NA TRBJ2-2 TRBV7-6 TRBD1 CASSLGQGNTGELFF TGTGCCAGCAGCCTGGGACAGGGGAACACCGGGGAGCTGTTTTTT
NA TRBJ2-1 TRBV18 NA CASSPDREQFF TGTGCCAGCTCACCAGACAGGGAGCAGTTCTTC
NA TRBJ2-7 TRBV7-2 NA CASSLAQADLRYEQYF TGTGCCAGCAGCTTAGCGCAAGCGGACCTACGGTACGAGCAGTACTTC
many TRBJ2-7 TRBV19 TRBD2 CASSIQAGPYEQYF TGTGCCAGTAGTATCCAAGCGGGGCCCTACGAGCAGTACTTC
few TRBJ1-1 TRBV2 TRBD1 CASSEGQGFGNTEAFF TGTGCCAGCAGTGAAGGACAGGGGTTTGGGAACACTGAAGCTTTCTTT
NA TRBJ2-1 TRBV9 NA CASSVAGTLSSYNEQFF TGTGCCAGCAGCGTAGCCGGTACTTTAAGCTCCTACAATGAGCAGTTCTTC
NA TRBJ2-7 TRBV4-1 TRBD1 CASSQPEGTGIYEQYF TGCGCCAGCAGCCAACCCGAGGGGACAGGGATCTACGAGCAGTACTTC
few TRBJ2-5 TRBV4-1 TRBD2 CASSQGTGGPYETQYF TGCGCCAGCAGCCAAGGAACGGGGGGGCCGTACGAGACCCAGTACTTC
NA TRBJ2-1 TRBV24-1 NA CATSDFTEEQFF TGTGCCACCAGTGATTTCACGGAGGAGCAGTTCTTC
many TRBJ1-5 TRBV5-1 NA CASSLRGDQPQHF TGCGCCAGCAGCTTGAGGGGGGATCAGCCCCAGCATTTT
NA TRBJ1-1 TRBV7-9 TRBD1 CASSLARTGSTEAFF TGTGCCAGCAGCTTAGCAAGGACAGGATCCACTGAAGCTTTCTTT
few TRBJ2-3 TRBV27 TRBD1 CASSSLQGKSVDTQYF TGTGCCAGCAGTTCCCTACAGGGGAAGTCGGTAGATACGCAGTATTTT
few TRBJ2-7 TRBV4-1 NA CASSRYGAPSSYEQYF TGCGCCAGCAGCCGCTACGGGGCGCCCTCCTCCTACGAGCAGTACTTC
few TRBJ1-5 TRBV6-5 NA CASSFQGNNQPQHF TGTGCCAGCAGTTTTCAGGGGAACAATCAGCCCCAGCATTTT
NA TRBJ2-7 TRBV3-1 TRBD1 CASSQGRTGSSYEQYF TGTGCCAGCAGCCAAGGTCGGACAGGGAGCTCCTACGAGCAGTACTTC
few TRBJ2-7 TRBV4-1 TRBD2 CASSQGLAVYEQYF TGCGCCAGCAGCCAGGGACTAGCGGTTTACGAGCAGTACTTC
few TRBJ2-1 TRBV20-1 TRBD2 CSASPHPSSGFSYNEQFF TGCAGTGCTAGTCCCCACCCGAGTAGCGGGTTCTCCTACAATGAGCAGTTCTTC
NA TRBJ2-3 TRBV5-1 NA CASSLSASTDTQYF TGCGCCAGCAGCTTGTCCGCCTCCACAGATACGCAGTATTTT